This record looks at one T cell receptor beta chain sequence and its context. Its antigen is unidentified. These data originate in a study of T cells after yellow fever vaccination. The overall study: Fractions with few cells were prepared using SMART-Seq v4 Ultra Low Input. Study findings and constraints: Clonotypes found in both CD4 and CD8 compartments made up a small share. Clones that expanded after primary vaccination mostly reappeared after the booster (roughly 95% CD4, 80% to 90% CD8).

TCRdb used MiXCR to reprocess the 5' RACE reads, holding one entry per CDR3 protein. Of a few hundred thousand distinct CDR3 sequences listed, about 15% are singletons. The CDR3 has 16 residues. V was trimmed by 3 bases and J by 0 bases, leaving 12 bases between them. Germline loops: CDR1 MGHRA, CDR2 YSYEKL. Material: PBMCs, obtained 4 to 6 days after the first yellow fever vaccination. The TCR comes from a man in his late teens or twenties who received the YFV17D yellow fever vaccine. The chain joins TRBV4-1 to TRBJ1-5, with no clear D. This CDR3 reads CASSHASPYSNQPQHF. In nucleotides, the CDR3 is TGCGCCAGCAGCCATGCCTCGCCTTATAGCAATCAGCCCCAGCATTTT.